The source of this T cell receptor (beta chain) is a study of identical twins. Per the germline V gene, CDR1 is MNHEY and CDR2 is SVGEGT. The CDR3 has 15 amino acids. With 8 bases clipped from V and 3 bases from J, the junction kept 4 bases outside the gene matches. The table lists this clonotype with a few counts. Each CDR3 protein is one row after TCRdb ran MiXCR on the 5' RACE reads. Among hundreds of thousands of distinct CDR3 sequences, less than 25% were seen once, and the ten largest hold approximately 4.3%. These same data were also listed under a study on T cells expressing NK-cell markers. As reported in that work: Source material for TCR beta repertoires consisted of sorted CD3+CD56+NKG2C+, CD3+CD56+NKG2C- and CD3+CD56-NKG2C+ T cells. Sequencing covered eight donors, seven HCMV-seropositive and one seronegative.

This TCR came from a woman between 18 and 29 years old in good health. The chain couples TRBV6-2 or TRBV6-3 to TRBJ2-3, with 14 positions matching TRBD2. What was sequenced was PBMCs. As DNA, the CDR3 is TGTGCCAGCGGGACTAGCGGGGGCCGGACAGATACGCAGTATTTT. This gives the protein CASGTSGGRTDTQYF.